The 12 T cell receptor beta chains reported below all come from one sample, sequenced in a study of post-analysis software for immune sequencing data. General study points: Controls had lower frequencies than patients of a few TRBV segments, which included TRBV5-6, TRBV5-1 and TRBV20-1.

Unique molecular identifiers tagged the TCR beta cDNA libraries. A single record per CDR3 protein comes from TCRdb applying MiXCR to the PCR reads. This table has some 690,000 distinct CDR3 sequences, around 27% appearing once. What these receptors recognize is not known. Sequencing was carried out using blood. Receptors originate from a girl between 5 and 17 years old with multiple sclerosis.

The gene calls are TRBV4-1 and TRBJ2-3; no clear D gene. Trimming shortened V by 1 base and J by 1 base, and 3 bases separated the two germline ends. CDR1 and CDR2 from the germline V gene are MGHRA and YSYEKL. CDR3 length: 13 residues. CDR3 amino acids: CASSQVGTDTQYF. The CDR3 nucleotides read TGCGCCAGCAGCCAAGTGGGCACAGATACGCAGTATTTT.

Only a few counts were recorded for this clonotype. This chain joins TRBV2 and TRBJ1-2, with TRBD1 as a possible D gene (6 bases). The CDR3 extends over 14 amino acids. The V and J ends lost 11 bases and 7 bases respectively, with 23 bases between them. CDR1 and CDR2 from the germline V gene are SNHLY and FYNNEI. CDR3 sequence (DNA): TGTGCCGCCCGAGGGGGACCCGGGGGCGGTGGCTACACCTTC. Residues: CAARGGPGGGGYTF. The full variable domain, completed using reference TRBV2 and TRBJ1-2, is EPEVTQTPSHQVTQMGQEVILRCVPISNHLYFYWYRQILGQKVEFLVSFYNNEISEKSEIFDDQFSVERPDGSNFTLKIRSTKLEDSAMYFCAARGGPGGGGYTFGSGTRLTVV.

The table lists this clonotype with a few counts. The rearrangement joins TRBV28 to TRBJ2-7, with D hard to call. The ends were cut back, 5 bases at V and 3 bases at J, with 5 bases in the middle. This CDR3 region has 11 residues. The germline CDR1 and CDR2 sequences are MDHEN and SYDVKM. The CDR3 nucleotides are TGTGCCAGCAGTCCCTTCTACGAGCAGTACTTC. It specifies CASSPFYEQYF.

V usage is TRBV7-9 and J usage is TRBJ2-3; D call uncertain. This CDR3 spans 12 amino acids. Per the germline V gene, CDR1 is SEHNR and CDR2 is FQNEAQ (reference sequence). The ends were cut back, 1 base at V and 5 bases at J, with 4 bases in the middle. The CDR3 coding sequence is TGTGCCAGCAGCTTAGAGAAAGATACGCAGTATTTT. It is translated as CASSLEKDTQYF.

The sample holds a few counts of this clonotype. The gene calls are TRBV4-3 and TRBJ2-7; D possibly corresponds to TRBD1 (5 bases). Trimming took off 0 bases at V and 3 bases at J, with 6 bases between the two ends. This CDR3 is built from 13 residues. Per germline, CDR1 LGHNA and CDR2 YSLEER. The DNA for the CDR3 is TGCGCCAGCAGCCAAGATCAGGGCTACGAGCAGTACTTC. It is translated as CASSQDQGYEQYF.

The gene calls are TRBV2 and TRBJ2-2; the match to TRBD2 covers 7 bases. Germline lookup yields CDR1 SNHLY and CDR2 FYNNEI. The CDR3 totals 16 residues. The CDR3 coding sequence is TGTGTCGGCCAGAGATGGCTAGCGGCGAGCACCGGGGAGCTGTTTTTT. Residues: CVGQRWLAASTGELFF.

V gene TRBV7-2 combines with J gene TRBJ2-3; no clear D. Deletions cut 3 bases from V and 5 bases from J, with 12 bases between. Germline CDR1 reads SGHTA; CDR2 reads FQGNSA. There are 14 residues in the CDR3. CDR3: CASSLRSVQDTQYF. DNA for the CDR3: TGTGCCAGCAGCTTGAGATCGGTGCAAGATACGCAGTATTTT.

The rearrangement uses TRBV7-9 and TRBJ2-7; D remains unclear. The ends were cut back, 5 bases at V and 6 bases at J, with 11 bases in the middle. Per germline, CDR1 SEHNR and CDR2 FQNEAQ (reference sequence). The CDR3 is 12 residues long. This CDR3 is CASSRTVVEQYF. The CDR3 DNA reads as TGTGCCAGCAGCCGAACAGTGGTCGAGCAGTACTTC.

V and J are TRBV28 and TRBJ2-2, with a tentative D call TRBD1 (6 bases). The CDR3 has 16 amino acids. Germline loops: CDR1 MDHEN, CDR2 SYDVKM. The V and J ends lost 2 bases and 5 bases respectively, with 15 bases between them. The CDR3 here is CASSLSHRVGTGELFF. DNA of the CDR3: TGTGCCAGCAGTTTAAGTCACAGGGTAGGAACCGGGGAGCTGTTTTTT.

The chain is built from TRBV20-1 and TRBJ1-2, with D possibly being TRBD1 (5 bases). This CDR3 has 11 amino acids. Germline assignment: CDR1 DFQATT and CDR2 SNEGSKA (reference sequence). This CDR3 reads CTLQRGYGYTF. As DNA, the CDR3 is TGCACTTTACAAAGGGGATATGGCTACACCTTC.

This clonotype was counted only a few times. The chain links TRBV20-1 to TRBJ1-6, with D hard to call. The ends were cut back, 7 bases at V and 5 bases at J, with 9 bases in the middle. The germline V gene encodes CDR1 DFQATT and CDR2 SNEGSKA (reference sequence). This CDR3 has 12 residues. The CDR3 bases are TGCAGTGTCCCGACAAATAATTCACCCCTCCACTTT. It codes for CSVPTNNSPLHF.

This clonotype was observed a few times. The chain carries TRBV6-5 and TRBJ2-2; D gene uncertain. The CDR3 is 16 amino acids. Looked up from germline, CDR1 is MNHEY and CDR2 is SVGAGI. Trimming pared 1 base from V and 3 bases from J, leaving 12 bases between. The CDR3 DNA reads TGTGCCAGCAGTTACTGGGCACAGTCGTACACCGGGGAGCTGTTTTTT. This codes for CASSYWAQSYTGELFF.